This record covers a single TCR beta chain. Its target is unknown. Researchers ran immunoSEQ v3.0 at survey level. Here immunoSEQ multiplex PCR was the method, and the copy in TCRdb shows in-frame clones only, minus some. Here the sample spans 25,000 to 35,000 clones, approximately 90% being singletons. This entry comes from a study of long-term antiretroviral therapy in people with HIV. Study-wide results and caveats: ART-treated samples gained diversity yet remained below transplant donor controls. The study found narrower CDR3 length ranges in HIV repertoires than in controls.

Every one of the donors gave at least one pre-ART PBMC sample and at least two post-ART PBMC samples. V gave up 6 bases and J gave up 6 bases, with 15 bases separating them. The CDR3 contains 13 residues. Germline V CDR1 and CDR2: MNHEY, SVGAGI. The sequence was collected from a man in his late teens or twenties with HIV. The chain carries TRBV6-5 and TRBJ2-7; the D gene is possibly TRBD2 (6 bases). The specimen comprised unsorted PBMCs, sampled 3.1 years after starting antiretroviral therapy. DNA for the CDR3: TGTGCCAGCAGCACCACCCTGGGAGGCGAGCAGTACTTC. It is translated as CASSTTLGGEQYF.